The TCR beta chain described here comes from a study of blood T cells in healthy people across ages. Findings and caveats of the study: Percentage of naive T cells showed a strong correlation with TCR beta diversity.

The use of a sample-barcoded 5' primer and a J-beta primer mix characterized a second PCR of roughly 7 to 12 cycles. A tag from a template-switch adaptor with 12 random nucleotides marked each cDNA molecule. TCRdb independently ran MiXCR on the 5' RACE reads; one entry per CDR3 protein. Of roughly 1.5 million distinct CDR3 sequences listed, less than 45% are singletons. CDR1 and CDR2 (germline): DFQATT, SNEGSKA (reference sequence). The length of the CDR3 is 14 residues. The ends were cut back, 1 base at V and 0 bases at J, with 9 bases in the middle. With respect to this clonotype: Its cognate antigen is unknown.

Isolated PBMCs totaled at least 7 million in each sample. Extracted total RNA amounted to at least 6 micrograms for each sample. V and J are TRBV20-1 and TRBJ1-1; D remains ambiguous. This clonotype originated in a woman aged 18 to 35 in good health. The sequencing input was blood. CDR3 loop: CSARVDPMNTEAFF. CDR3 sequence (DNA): TGCAGTGCTAGAGTTGACCCCATGAACACTGAAGCTTTCTTT.